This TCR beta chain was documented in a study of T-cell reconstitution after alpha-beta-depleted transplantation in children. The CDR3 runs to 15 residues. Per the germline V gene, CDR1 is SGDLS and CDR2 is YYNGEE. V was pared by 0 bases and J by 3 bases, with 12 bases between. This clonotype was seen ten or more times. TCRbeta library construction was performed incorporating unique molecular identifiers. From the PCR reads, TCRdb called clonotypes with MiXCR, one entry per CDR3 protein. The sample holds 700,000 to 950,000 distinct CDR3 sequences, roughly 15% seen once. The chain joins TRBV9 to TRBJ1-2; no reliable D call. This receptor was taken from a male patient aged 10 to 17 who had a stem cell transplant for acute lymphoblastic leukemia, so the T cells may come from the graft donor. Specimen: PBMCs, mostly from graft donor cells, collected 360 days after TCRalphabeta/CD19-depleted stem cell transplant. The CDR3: CASSVATAGYYGYTF. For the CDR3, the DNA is TGTGCCAGCAGCGTAGCTACTGCAGGATACTATGGCTACACCTTC.